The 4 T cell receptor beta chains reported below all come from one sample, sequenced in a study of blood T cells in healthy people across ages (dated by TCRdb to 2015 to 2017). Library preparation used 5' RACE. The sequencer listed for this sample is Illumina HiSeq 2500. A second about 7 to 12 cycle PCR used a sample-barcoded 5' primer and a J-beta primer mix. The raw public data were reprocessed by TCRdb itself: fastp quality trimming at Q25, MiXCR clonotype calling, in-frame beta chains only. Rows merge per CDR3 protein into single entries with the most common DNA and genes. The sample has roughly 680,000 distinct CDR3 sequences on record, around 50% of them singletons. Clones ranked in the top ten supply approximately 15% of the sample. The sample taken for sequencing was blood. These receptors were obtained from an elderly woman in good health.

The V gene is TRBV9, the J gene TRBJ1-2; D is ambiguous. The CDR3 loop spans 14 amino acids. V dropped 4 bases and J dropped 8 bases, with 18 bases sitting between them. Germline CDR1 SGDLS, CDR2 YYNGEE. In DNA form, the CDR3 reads TGTGCCAGCAGCTCCCTGAGTCGTTTGGGCGGCTACACCTTC. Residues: CASSSLSRLGGYTF.

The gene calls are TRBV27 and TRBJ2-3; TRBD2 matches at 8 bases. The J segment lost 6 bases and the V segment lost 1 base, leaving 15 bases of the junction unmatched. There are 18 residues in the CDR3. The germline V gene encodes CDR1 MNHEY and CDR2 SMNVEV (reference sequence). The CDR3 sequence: CASSLWGGGLVRMDTQYF. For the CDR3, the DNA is TGTGCCAGCAGTTTATGGGGCGGGGGGCTCGTCCGGATGGATACGCAGTATTTT.

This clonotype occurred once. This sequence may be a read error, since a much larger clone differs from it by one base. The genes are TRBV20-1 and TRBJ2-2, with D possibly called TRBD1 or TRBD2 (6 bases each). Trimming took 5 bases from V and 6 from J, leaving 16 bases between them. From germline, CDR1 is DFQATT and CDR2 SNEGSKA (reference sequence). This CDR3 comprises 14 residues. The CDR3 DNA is TGCAGTGCTGGAGGGGGTAGAGGTGCCGGGGAGCTGTTTTTT. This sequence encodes CSAGGGRGAGELFF.

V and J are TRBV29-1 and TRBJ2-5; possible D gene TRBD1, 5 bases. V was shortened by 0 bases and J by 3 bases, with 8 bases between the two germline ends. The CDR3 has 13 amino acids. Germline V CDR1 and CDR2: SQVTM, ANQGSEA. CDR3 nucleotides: TGCAGCGTTGAAGACAGGGTGAAAGAGACCCAGTACTTC. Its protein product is CSVEDRVKETQYF.